The 19 T cell receptor beta chains listed next were all sequenced from one sample in a study of T cell changes during pregnancy in multiple sclerosis (dated by TCRdb to the late 2010s). Library preparation was by the immunoSEQ multiplex PCR assay. Drawn from immuneACCESS, this table holds only the in-frame rearrangements with V and J called that TCRdb kept. Clones are partly lost; checked studies trace under half to an unresolved V gene and leave the rest unexplained. This sample lists roughly 48,000 clones; 88% were detected once. The ten top clones hold roughly 1.2% of the sample. This specimen was CD4+ T cells from peripheral blood mononuclear cells, taken in the second trimester of pregnancy. Receptor source: a female donor with multiple sclerosis, enrolled in a pregnancy study.

J is TRBJ2-7 and V is TRBV9, with D possibly matching TRBD1 (6 bases). Germline CDR1 is SGDLS and CDR2 is YYNGEE. This CDR3 has 15 amino acids. V shed 4 bases and J shed 3 bases, with 17 bases lying between them. CDR3 region: CASSQGHTLSYEQYF. CDR3 coding DNA: TGTGCCAGCAGCCAGGGGCACACCCTCAGCTACGAGCAGTACTTC.

V usage is TRBV5-1 and J usage is TRBJ2-5, with D hard to call. CDR1 SGHRS and CDR2 YFSETQ come from the germline V gene. With 0 bases removed from V and 2 bases from J, the gap between germline ends came to 8 bases. The CDR3 loop spans 14 amino acids. CDR3 DNA: TGCGCCAGCAGCTTGGCCGAGGCTCAAGAGACCCAGTACTTC. Its protein product is CASSLAEAQETQYF.

This chain links TRBV28 with TRBJ2-7, with D perhaps TRBD2 (6 bases). This CDR3 region has 14 residues. The V end was cut by 6 bases, the J end by 0 bases, with 12 bases between. Germline CDR1 reads MDHEN; CDR2 reads SYDVKM. In DNA, the CDR3 is TGTGCCAGCAGAACCGGGGGAGACTCCTACGAGCAGTACTTC. Its translation: CASRTGGDSYEQYF.

The chain has TRBV9 and TRBJ1-3; D is possibly TRBD1 (5 bases). Germline V CDR1 and CDR2: SGDLS, YYNGEE. Trimming removed 2 bases at V and 0 bases at J, with 9 bases between. The CDR3 totals 15 residues. The CDR3, as DNA: TGTGCCAGCAGCGTCGACAGCTTCTCTGGAAACACCATATATTTT. It codes for CASSVDSFSGNTIYF.

The V call is TRBV30, the J call TRBJ2-7; TRBD1 aligns across 7 bases. V was clipped by 2 bases and J by 2 bases; unmatched bases: 3. The germline CDR1 and CDR2 sequences are GTSNPN and SVGIG (reference sequence). The CDR3 loop spans 13 amino acids. The CDR3 sequence is CAWSKGGTYEQYF. For the CDR3, the DNA is TGTGCCTGGAGTAAAGGGGGCACCTACGAGCAGTACTTC. Looking up the rest from reference TRBV30 and TRBJ2-7 gives the full variable domain: SQTIHQWPATLVQPVGSPLSLECTVEGTSNPNLYWYRQAAGRGLQLLFYSVGIGQISSEVPQNLSASRPQDRQFILSSKKLLLSDSGFYLCAWSKGGTYEQYFGPGTRLTVT.

The chain is built from TRBV29-1 and TRBJ2-5; TRBD2 matches at 7 bases. The CDR3 is 13 residues long. Germline assignment: CDR1 SQVTM and CDR2 ANQGSEA. The trim removed 3 bases at V and 3 bases at J, leaving 4 bases unmatched. The CDR3 region has the DNA TGCAGCGTTGAGGGGGGGAGGGAAGAGACCCAGTACTTC. Its translation is CSVEGGREETQYF.

The table lists this clone with a few counts. This chain uses TRBV7-9 with TRBJ1-1, with TRBD1 identical over 8 bases. This CDR3 is 14 amino acids long. Trimming cost V 4 bases and J 1 base; bases outside gene matches: 2. Looked up from germline, CDR1 is SEHNR and CDR2 is FQNEAQ (reference sequence). CDR3: CASSSGQENTEAFF. The CDR3 nucleotides read TGTGCCAGCAGCTCGGGACAGGAGAACACTGAAGCTTTCTTT.

The genes are TRBV29-1 and TRBJ2-5, with a possible D match to TRBD2 (5 bases). The closer fit of TRBJ2-7 to the DNA end suggests the J call may be wrong. Germline-derived CDR1 and CDR2 are SQVTM and ANQGSEA. CDR3 size: 11 residues. CDR3 protein: CSVVASTEQYF. The CDR3, as DNA: TGCAGCGTTGTTGCTAGCACCGAGCAGTACTTC.

This clone qualifies as medium-sized. V gene TRBV2 combines with J gene TRBJ1-5; the D is unclear. Germline values: CDR1 SNHLY, CDR2 FYNNEI. Trimming pared 3 bases from V and 2 bases from J, leaving 17 bases between. This CDR3 is 17 amino acids long. As DNA, the CDR3 is TGTGCCAGCAGTGAGGCGGGGTTTATCACGGGCAATCAGCCCCAGCATTTT. Residues: CASSEAGFITGNQPQHF.

The V gene is TRBV11-3, the J gene TRBJ2-3, with D maybe TRBD2 (5 bases). The CDR3 consists of 14 residues. The germline V gene encodes CDR1 SGHNT and CDR2 YENEEA. The V end was cut by 5 bases, the J end by 3 bases, with 12 bases between. The CDR3 region has the DNA TGTGCCAGCAGCCATCTACTAGATACAGATACGCAGTATTTT. Its translation is CASSHLLDTDTQYF.

This clone was detected a few times. This chain connects TRBV7-9 to TRBJ1-2; the D is unclear. There are 13 residues in the CDR3. V lost 2 bases and J 3 bases, leaving 7 bases between the germline ends. Germline values: CDR1 SEHNR, CDR2 FQNEAQ (reference sequence). CDR3 sequence reads: CASSLRTDYGYTF. CDR3 coding DNA: TGTGCCAGCAGCTTACGCACAGACTATGGCTACACCTTC.

The rearrangement joins TRBV7-3 to TRBJ2-5; no firm D call. Trimming shortened V by 5 bases and J by 4 bases, and 14 bases separated the two germline ends. Germline-derived CDR1 and CDR2 are SGHTA and FQGTGA. This CDR3 has 14 residues. The CDR3 reads CASSPRGDGETQYF. The CDR3 nucleotides are TGTGCCAGCAGCCCCCGCGGAGACGGAGAGACCCAGTACTTC.

This clone was observed a single time. This chain links TRBV27 with TRBJ2-1, with D possibly matching TRBD1 (5 bases). The CDR3 has 14 amino acids. V was clipped by 7 bases and J by 4 bases, with 14 bases between them. CDR1 MNHEY and CDR2 SMNVEV come from the germline V gene (reference sequence). CDR3 sequence: CASIGSGLYNEQFF. In nucleotides, the CDR3 is TGTGCCAGCATTGGGTCAGGGCTGTACAATGAGCAGTTCTTC.

This clone is a singleton in its sample. The rearrangement uses TRBV4-2 and TRBJ2-2, with TRBD1 matching over 8 bases. The V gene's germline CDR1 is LGHNA and CDR2 YNFKEQ. CDR3 length equals 18 residues. The ends lost 0 bases at V and 0 bases at J; junction bases unmatched: 6. The CDR3 protein is CASSQELPGQANTGELFF. CDR3 nucleotides: TGTGCCAGCAGCCAAGAACTTCCGGGACAGGCGAACACCGGGGAGCTGTTTTTT.

The genes are TRBV5-1 and TRBJ2-1, with 10 bases matching TRBD2. The trim removed 0 bases at V and 4 bases at J, leaving 4 bases unmatched. The germline V gene has CDR1 SGHRS and CDR2 YFSETQ. This CDR3 contains 16 residues. This chain's CDR3 is CASSLGLAGDYNEQFF. The CDR3 DNA is TGCGCCAGCAGCTTGGGGCTAGCGGGGGATTACAATGAGCAGTTCTTC.

This clone was detected once. V is TRBV11-2 and J is TRBJ2-5; 11 bases are a match to TRBD1. The CDR3 is 15 residues long. Germline V CDR1 and CDR2: SGHAT, FQNNGV. J lost 5 bases, V lost 5 bases, and 7 bases had no gene match. CDR3 loop: CASSDWTGGGETQYF. CDR3 DNA: TGTGCCAGCAGCGACTGGACAGGGGGCGGGGAGACCCAGTACTTC.

This clone appeared a single time. CDR3 in amino acids: CAWSVGVGRTSNYGYTF. CDR3 bases: TGTGCCTGGAGTGTAGGGGTTGGCAGGACCTCTAACTATGGCTACACCTTC. V is TRBV30 and J is TRBJ1-2; TRBD1 might be the D (5 bases). Germline V lookup: CDR1 GTSNPN, CDR2 SVGIG (reference sequence). The CDR3 consists of 17 residues. The V gene lost 0 bases and the J gene lost 0 bases, with 17 bases spanning the gap.

The CDR3 nucleotides read TGTGCCAGCAGCTTAGAAAGGCGGAAAACAGGTGGTGTCACTGAAGCTTTCTTT. It yields the protein CASSLERRKTGGVTEAFF. The genes are TRBV5-6 and TRBJ1-1, with a weak D call TRBD1 (5 bases). V was trimmed by 2 bases and J by 4 bases, leaving 24 bases between them. CDR3 length: 18 residues. Germline V gene lookup returns CDR1 SGHDT and CDR2 YYEEEE. Combining the CDR3 with reference TRBV5-6 and TRBJ1-1 gives the whole variable domain DAGVTQSPTHLIKTRGQQVTLRCSPKSGHDTVSWYQQALGQGPQFIFQYYEEEERQRGNFPDRFSGHQFPNYSSELNVNALLLGDSALYLCASSLERRKTGGVTEAFFGQGTRLTVV.

Only one count was recorded for this clone. The CDR3 sequence: CASNVLEGQTF. The CDR3 DNA follows: TGTGCCAGCAATGTTCTCGAGGGACAGACCTTC. V gene TRBV6-1 combines with J gene TRBJ1-2; TRBD1 matches at 7 bases. The CDR3 is 11 residues long. V dropped 7 bases and J dropped 14; count of bases not matched to a gene: 10. The germline V gene has CDR1 MNHNS and CDR2 SASEGT.